A selection of T cell receptor beta chains follows, all from one sample in a study of control samples from healthy donors and cancer patients. Method: immunoSEQ multiplex PCR; TCRdb's copy keeps in-frame clones and lacks some. The sample consists of 70,000 to 100,000 clones, roughly 89% of them appearing once. The sequencing sample was made of blood. The receptor source for this set is a middle-aged man in good health. The CDR3 runs from the conserved cysteine through the conserved F or W. Fields, in order: D gene, J gene, clone size, V gene, CDR3 protein, CDR3 DNA. D genes are given only for firm matches. Some rows have no size entry. The others give once, few or many, or a class for an expanded clone.

d_call: -; j_call: TRBJ2-5; clone_size: -; v_call: TRBV7-9; cdr3_aa: CAAGEEGTQYF; cdr3_nt: TGTGCAGCTGGGGAAGAAGGGACCCAGTACTTC
d_call: -; j_call: TRBJ2-7; clone_size: -; v_call: TRBV25-1; cdr3_aa: CANSELSSYEQYF; cdr3_nt: TGTGCCAACAGTGAGCTATCCTCCTACGAGCAGTACTTC
d_call: -; j_call: TRBJ2-5; clone_size: once; v_call: TRBV6-2/TRBV6-3; cdr3_aa: CASSRGGSGLQETQYF; cdr3_nt: TGTGCCAGCAGTCGCGGTGGGAGCGGACTCCAAGAGACCCAGTACTTC
d_call: -; j_call: TRBJ2-1; clone_size: -; v_call: TRBV5-6; cdr3_aa: CASSSLQATSSYNEQFF; cdr3_nt: TGTGCCAGCAGCTCACTTCAGGCTACTAGCTCCTACAATGAGCAGTTCTTC
d_call: TRBD1; j_call: TRBJ1-1; clone_size: -; v_call: TRBV6-5; cdr3_aa: CASSRGATMNTEAFF; cdr3_nt: TGTGCCAGCAGCAGGGGGGCCACGATGAACACTGAAGCTTTCTTT
d_call: -; j_call: TRBJ1-2; clone_size: few; v_call: TRBV5-6; cdr3_aa: CASSASEYYGYTF; cdr3_nt: TGTGCCAGCAGCGCCTCGGAGTATTATGGCTACACCTTC
d_call: TRBD1; j_call: TRBJ2-4; clone_size: -; v_call: TRBV19; cdr3_aa: CASSNRDRVILAKNIQYF; cdr3_nt: TGTGCCAGTAGCAATCGGGACAGGGTTATTCTAGCCAAAAACATTCAGTACTTC
d_call: -; j_call: TRBJ1-1; clone_size: -; v_call: TRBV13; cdr3_aa: CASSDKPRWGNAEAFF; cdr3_nt: TGTGCCAGCAGCGATAAACCTAGATGGGGGAACGCTGAAGCTTTCTTT
d_call: -; j_call: TRBJ2-7; clone_size: -; v_call: TRBV7-8; cdr3_aa: CASSLKRSEQYF; cdr3_nt: TGTGCCAGCAGCTTAAAGCGGAGCGAGCAGTACTTC
d_call: -; j_call: TRBJ2-5; clone_size: -; v_call: TRBV3-1/TRBV3-2; cdr3_aa: CASSQLTGVETQYF; cdr3_nt: TGTGCCAGCAGCCAATTGACGGGAGTGGAGACCCAGTACTTC
d_call: -; j_call: TRBJ1-2; clone_size: -; v_call: TRBV5-1; cdr3_aa: CASSLDIGDNRYTF; cdr3_nt: TGCGCCAGCAGCTTGGATATTGGGGACAACCGCTACACCTTC
d_call: -; j_call: TRBJ2-3; clone_size: -; v_call: TRBV5-1; cdr3_aa: CASSLWGIGSDTQYF; cdr3_nt: TGCGCCAGCAGCTTGTGGGGTATAGGGAGTGATACGCAGTATTTT
d_call: TRBD2; j_call: TRBJ2-5; clone_size: few; v_call: TRBV7-2; cdr3_aa: CASSFLAGGDATQYF; cdr3_nt: TGTGCCAGCAGCTTCCTAGCGGGGGGAGACGCGACCCAGTACTTC
d_call: -; j_call: TRBJ1-5; clone_size: -; v_call: TRBV6-5; cdr3_aa: CASNPGSGNQPQHF; cdr3_nt: TGTGCCAGCAACCCGGGGAGTGGCAATCAGCCCCAGCATTTT
d_call: -; j_call: TRBJ1-6; clone_size: -; v_call: TRBV19; cdr3_aa: CASNTVNSPLHF; cdr3_nt: TGTGCCAGTAATACGGTCAATTCACCCCTCCACTTT
d_call: -; j_call: TRBJ1-1; clone_size: -; v_call: TRBV5-1; cdr3_aa: CASSLAVRGTEAFF; cdr3_nt: TGCGCCAGCAGCTTGGCGGTTAGGGGCACTGAAGCTTTCTTT
d_call: -; j_call: TRBJ1-1; clone_size: -; v_call: TRBV4-1; cdr3_aa: CASSQVDGNTEAFF; cdr3_nt: TGCGCCAGCAGCCAAGTGGACGGAAACACTGAAGCTTTCTTT
d_call: -; j_call: TRBJ1-1; clone_size: -; v_call: TRBV30; cdr3_aa: CAWSPRVKSEAFF; cdr3_nt: TGTGCCTGGAGTCCCAGGGTGAAGTCTGAAGCTTTCTTT
d_call: TRBD1; j_call: TRBJ1-5; clone_size: -; v_call: TRBV4-1; cdr3_aa: CASSLGTEGMAQHF; cdr3_nt: TGCGCCAGCAGCCTAGGGACAGAGGGCATGGCCCAGCATTTT
d_call: TRBD1; j_call: TRBJ1-1; clone_size: -; v_call: TRBV7-2; cdr3_aa: CASTSGTGVTEAFF; cdr3_nt: TGTGCCAGCACCTCCGGGACAGGAGTAACTGAAGCTTTCTTT
d_call: TRBD2; j_call: TRBJ2-2; clone_size: -; v_call: TRBV24-1; cdr3_aa: CATSDNASGGKSGELFF; cdr3_nt: TGTGCCACCAGTGATAACGCTAGCGGGGGTAAATCCGGGGAGCTGTTTTTT
d_call: TRBD2; j_call: TRBJ2-1; clone_size: -; v_call: TRBV5-1; cdr3_aa: CASSLLAGVVNEQFF; cdr3_nt: TGCGCCAGCAGCTTACTAGCGGGGGTGGTCAATGAGCAGTTCTTC
d_call: -; j_call: TRBJ1-3; clone_size: -; v_call: TRBV5-1; cdr3_aa: CASSLGLGNTIYF; cdr3_nt: TGCGCCAGCAGCTTGGGACTGGGAAACACCATATATTTT
d_call: -; j_call: TRBJ1-1; clone_size: -; v_call: TRBV30; cdr3_aa: CAWSVVSGVISNTEAFF; cdr3_nt: TGTGCCTGGAGTGTAGTAAGCGGGGTTATCTCCAACACTGAAGCTTTCTTT
d_call: -; j_call: TRBJ2-1; clone_size: -; v_call: TRBV5-1; cdr3_aa: CASSDGASYNEQFF; cdr3_nt: TGCGCCAGCAGCGACGGGGCTTCCTACAATGAGCAGTTCTTC
d_call: -; j_call: TRBJ2-4; clone_size: -; v_call: TRBV6-1; cdr3_aa: CASSEQRVAKNIQYF; cdr3_nt: TGTGCCAGCAGTGAACAGCGAGTAGCCAAAAACATTCAGTACTTC
d_call: -; j_call: TRBJ1-2; clone_size: once; v_call: TRBV5-1; cdr3_aa: CASSQDSRGYTF; cdr3_nt: TGCGCCAGCAGCCAGGATTCGAGAGGCTACACCTTC
d_call: -; j_call: TRBJ1-6; clone_size: -; v_call: TRBV5-6; cdr3_aa: CASRNNDQPYNSPLHF; cdr3_nt: TGTGCCAGCAGAAACAATGATCAGCCCTATAATTCACCCCTCCACTTT
d_call: TRBD1; j_call: TRBJ1-1; clone_size: -; v_call: TRBV27; cdr3_aa: CASSLSDRGGTEAFF; cdr3_nt: TGTGCCAGCAGTTTATCCGACAGGGGAGGTACTGAAGCTTTCTTT
d_call: TRBD1; j_call: TRBJ1-2; clone_size: -; v_call: TRBV6-5; cdr3_aa: CASSPGTGGYTF; cdr3_nt: TGTGCCAGCAGTCCTGGGACAGGTGGCTACACCTTC
d_call: -; j_call: TRBJ1-1; clone_size: few; v_call: TRBV6-1; cdr3_aa: CASSEQMGGTEAFF; cdr3_nt: TGTGCCAGCAGTGAACAAATGGGCGGCACTGAAGCTTTCTTT
d_call: -; j_call: TRBJ1-1; clone_size: few; v_call: TRBV5-1; cdr3_aa: CASMGTDIVNTEAFF; cdr3_nt: TGCGCCAGCATGGGTACAGACATCGTGAACACTGAAGCTTTCTTT
d_call: -; j_call: TRBJ1-5; clone_size: -; v_call: TRBV5-1; cdr3_aa: CASSSDLYGEPQHF; cdr3_nt: TGCGCCAGCAGCTCCGACCTGTACGGGGAGCCCCAGCATTTT
d_call: -; j_call: TRBJ1-4; clone_size: -; v_call: TRBV19; cdr3_aa: CASSVSRSTNEKLFF; cdr3_nt: TGTGCCAGTAGTGTCAGCCGGAGTACTAATGAAAAACTGTTTTTT
d_call: -; j_call: TRBJ2-1; clone_size: -; v_call: TRBV7-6; cdr3_aa: CASSPRIEQFF; cdr3_nt: TGTGCCAGCAGCCCCCGGATTGAGCAGTTCTTC
d_call: TRBD1; j_call: TRBJ2-7; clone_size: once; v_call: TRBV27; cdr3_aa: CASSFSGQGSYEQYF; cdr3_nt: TGTGCCAGCAGTTTCTCAGGACAGGGATCCTACGAGCAGTACTTC
d_call: -; j_call: TRBJ2-1; clone_size: -; v_call: TRBV9; cdr3_aa: CASSQWGEDYNEQFF; cdr3_nt: TGTGCCAGCAGCCAGTGGGGGGAAGATTACAATGAGCAGTTCTTC
d_call: TRBD2; j_call: TRBJ2-5; clone_size: -; v_call: TRBV7-2; cdr3_aa: CASSTRRLAGGTETQYF; cdr3_nt: TGTGCCAGCAGCACCCGCCGACTAGCGGGGGGGACCGAGACCCAGTACTTC
d_call: -; j_call: TRBJ1-6; clone_size: -; v_call: TRBV7-2; cdr3_aa: CASSYRLGGAGGNSPLHF; cdr3_nt: TGTGCCAGCAGCTACAGGCTCGGAGGGGCGGGAGGAAATTCACCCCTCCACTTT
d_call: TRBD2; j_call: TRBJ2-7; clone_size: few; v_call: TRBV4-1; cdr3_aa: CASSLLGGVPSYEQYF; cdr3_nt: TGCGCCAGCAGCCTTTTGGGGGGGGTTCCCTCCTACGAGCAGTACTTC
d_call: TRBD1; j_call: TRBJ2-7; clone_size: -; v_call: TRBV24-1; cdr3_aa: CATSDSTGGNEQYF; cdr3_nt: TGTGCCACCAGTGATTCGACAGGGGGCAACGAGCAGTACTTC
d_call: -; j_call: TRBJ1-6; clone_size: -; v_call: TRBV30; cdr3_aa: CAWSVADNSPLHF; cdr3_nt: TGTGCCTGGAGTGTGGCGGATAATTCACCCCTCCACTTT
d_call: -; j_call: TRBJ2-7; clone_size: once; v_call: TRBV24-1; cdr3_aa: CATSDPTDISYEQYF; cdr3_nt: TGTGCCACCAGTGACCCTACCGACATCTCCTACGAGCAGTACTTC
d_call: -; j_call: TRBJ2-3; clone_size: once; v_call: TRBV5-6; cdr3_aa: CASSLSGAGTDTQYF; cdr3_nt: TGTGCCAGCAGCTTGTCGGGGGCTGGCACAGATACGCAGTATTTT
d_call: -; j_call: TRBJ2-2; clone_size: -; v_call: TRBV23-1; cdr3_aa: CASSRGRATGELFF; cdr3_nt: TGCGCCAGCAGTCGAGGGCGGGCCACCGGGGAGCTGTTTTTT
d_call: -; j_call: TRBJ2-1; clone_size: -; v_call: TRBV5-1; cdr3_aa: CASSLGQGPDNEQFF; cdr3_nt: TGCGCCAGCAGCCTTGGGCAGGGTCCTGACAATGAGCAGTTCTTC